These T cell receptor beta chains were read from a single sample in a study of blood T cell repertoires in COVID-19. Clones were sequenced by immunoSEQ multiplex PCR, and TCRdb holds only the in-frame ones, with some missing. The sample has 250,000 to 350,000 clones, 85% to 90% seen once. Sequencing used peripheral blood. Every receptor here comes from a woman aged 25 to 39 with COVID-19, enrolled during active disease. Both conserved end residues are part of each CDR3. Fields, in order: J gene, clone size, V gene, D gene, CDR3 DNA, CDR3 protein. The D gene is left open where the match is weak. Only some rows state a clone size, as once, few, many or a class for expanded clones.

TRBJ2-3 . TRBV19 TRBD1 TGTGCCAGTAGTATTTCCGGCAGGGGGCAGACAGATACGCAGTATTTT CASSISGRGQTDTQYF
TRBJ2-1 . TRBV7-7 TRBD2 TGTGCCAGCAGCTTGGTAGCGGGGGATTACAATGAGCAGTTCTTC CASSLVAGDYNEQFF
TRBJ2-7 . TRBV28 . TGTGCCAGCAGTTACACACGTGATACCGGAGACGAGCAGTACTTC CASSYTRDTGDEQYF
TRBJ2-3 once TRBV5-1 TRBD2 TGCGCCAGCAGGACTAGCGGGAGTTCAATAGATACGCAGTATTTT CASRTSGSSIDTQYF
TRBJ1-6 . TRBV11-2 . TGTGCCAGCAGCTTAGATATCTCGTCTTATAATTCACCCCTCCACTTT CASSLDISSYNSPLHF
TRBJ1-2 few TRBV14 . TGTGCCAGCAGCCAAGATTATAACTATGGCTACACCTTC CASSQDYNYGYTF
TRBJ1-5 . TRBV24-1 TRBD1 TGTGCCACCAGTGAATCCGGACAGGGTGGCAATCAGCCCCAGCATTTT CATSESGQGGNQPQHF
TRBJ1-2 . TRBV21-1 . TGTGCCAGCAGCAAAGCTCAGGGCTACACCTTC CASSKAQGYTF
TRBJ1-5 . TRBV11-2 TRBD1 TGTGCCAGCAGCAATCAGGGGGCGAGTCAGCCCCAGCATTTT CASSNQGASQPQHF
TRBJ1-5 . TRBV19 TRBD1 TGTGCCAGTAGTATGACAGGGGGCGAAGGTCAGCCCCAGCATTTT CASSMTGGEGQPQHF
TRBJ2-1 . TRBV5-1 TRBD1 TGCGCCAGCATACCAACAGGGGGGTCGTACAATGAGCAGTTCTTC CASIPTGGSYNEQFF
TRBJ2-1 . TRBV2 . TGTGCCAGCCCGGGAAAGGATGGGAATGAGCAGTTCTTC CASPGKDGNEQFF
TRBJ1-2 . TRBV11-2 TRBD1 TGTGCCAGCAGCCCCGGGACAGGGAACTATGGCTACACCTTC CASSPGTGNYGYTF
TRBJ2-3 . TRBV6-2/TRBV6-3 TRBD1 TGTGCCAGCAGTTGGGCCAGGGGGCCAAACGATACGCAGTATTTT CASSWARGPNDTQYF
TRBJ1-2 . TRBV5-4 . TGTGCCAGCAGCCCGGGGGGAGGGAGCTCAAACTATGGCTACACCTTC CASSPGGGSSNYGYTF
TRBJ1-5 . TRBV5-1 . TGCGCCAGCAGCTTTACCCACGGGAAAGACCAGCCCCAGCATTTT CASSFTHGKDQPQHF
TRBJ2-1 . TRBV6-5 TRBD1 TGTGCCAGCAGTACAGGGGGTGCCTACAATGAGCAGTTCTTC CASSTGGAYNEQFF
TRBJ2-3 . TRBV27 . TGTGCCAGCAGTCCCGGTCGCAGGGACTGGCGAGGGGAGCAGTATTTT CASSPGRRDWRGEQYF
TRBJ1-2 . TRBV6-5 TRBD1 TGTGCCAGCAGTCCTCAGGGGGCGTGGGGCTACACCTTC CASSPQGAWGYTF
TRBJ2-7 . TRBV9 . TGTGCCAGCAGCCCACTCGGGACTGGCTACGAGCAGTACTTC CASSPLGTGYEQYF
TRBJ1-1 . TRBV28 . TGTGCCAGCAGTTTGTCCTCGAACACTGAAGCTTTCTTT CASSLSSNTEAFF
TRBJ1-5 . TRBV2 TRBD1 TGTGCCAGCAGTCGGACAGGGCAATTTCAGCCCCAGCATTTT CASSRTGQFQPQHF
TRBJ1-2 . TRBV4-1 . TGCGCCAGCAGCCAAGGAATAGGGGAGGGCGATGGCTACACCTTC CASSQGIGEGDGYTF
TRBJ1-4 . TRBV3-1/TRBV3-2 . TGTGCCAGCAGCCTTATGAGGACTACGGATGAAAAACTGTTTTTT CASSLMRTTDEKLFF
TRBJ1-3 . TRBV7-9 . TGTGCCAGCAGCCTCTCCACTGGCTCTGGAAACACCATATATTTT CASSLSTGSGNTIYF
TRBJ2-1 . TRBV11-3 . TGTGCCAGCAGCTTGTATAGCGCAAAAGAGGGTACTGAGCAGTTCTTC CASSLYSAKEGTEQFF
TRBJ2-2 . TRBV5-6 TRBD2 TGTGCCAGCAGCCCGTACGGGACTAGCGTGAACACCGGGGAGCTGTTTTTT CASSPYGTSVNTGELFF
TRBJ2-2 few TRBV11-3 TRBD2 TGTGCCAGCAGCTTAGTAGCGGGAGCGAGTACCGGGGAGCTGTTTTTT CASSLVAGASTGELFF
TRBJ1-2 . TRBV7-2 . TGTGCCAGCACCCTAGAACGGGGAAATGGCTACACCTTC CASTLERGNGYTF
TRBJ2-4 . TRBV19 TRBD2 TGTGCCAGTAGTAGGAGCGGGAGGGGAGACATTCAGTACTTC CASSRSGRGDIQYF
TRBJ2-1 . TRBV30 TRBD2 TGTGCCTGGGATTTAGCGGGAGGACTTCTTGAGCAGTTCTTC CAWDLAGGLLEQFF
TRBJ1-1 . TRBV3-1/TRBV3-2 . TGTGCCAGCAGCCATGAGGGAAGGACTGAAGCTTTCTTT CASSHEGRTEAFF
TRBJ1-4 . TRBV6-6 . TGTGCCAGCAGCGGATTCAGGGAAATCAGAAAACTGTTTTTT CASSGFREIRKLFF
TRBJ1-4 few TRBV18 TRBD1 TGTGCCAGCTCGGGGACAGCAACTAATGAAAAACTGTTTTTT CASSGTATNEKLFF
TRBJ1-3 . TRBV7-9 . TGTGCCAGCAGCTTATATACGGGTGGAAACACCATATATTTT CASSLYTGGNTIYF
TRBJ1-5 . TRBV5-5 . TGTGCCAGCAGCTTGGCCCAGGGTGGACAGCCCCAGCATTTT CASSLAQGGQPQHF
TRBJ2-2 . TRBV5-1 TRBD1 TGCGCCAGCAGCCCCTTGCGACAGGGAGTCGGGGGGGAGCTGTTTTTT CASSPLRQGVGGELFF